This TCR beta chain was captured in a study of T cell changes during pregnancy in multiple sclerosis. Sequencing used immunoSEQ multiplex PCR; TCRdb keeps in-frame clones, though not all of them. Here the sample spans 25,000 to 35,000 clones, approximately 89% being singletons. V lost 6 bases to trimming and J lost 7 bases; unmatched junction nucleotides: 6. The CDR3 runs to 13 residues. Germline CDR1 reads MNHNY; CDR2 reads SVGAGI (reference sequence). This TCR was sampled from a female donor with multiple sclerosis, enrolled in a pregnancy study. The chain couples TRBV6-6 to TRBJ1-5; the match to TRBD1 covers 7 bases. This specimen was CD8+ T cells from peripheral blood mononuclear cells, taken in the first trimester of pregnancy. The chain's CDR3 is CASSGTVLQPQHF. The CDR3 DNA reads TGTGCCAGCAGCGGGACAGTATTGCAGCCCCAGCATTTT.